These 25 T cell receptor beta chains were sequenced from one sample in a study of regulatory T cells in long-lasting Graves disease. Time point specified: newly diagnosed GD, antithyroid drugs for less than 3 months. With RNA extracted from PBMCs as input, the TCR library was made. In building TCR beta libraries, iRepertoire HTBI primers were used together with Arm-PCR of CDR3 regions. From the multiplex PCR reads, TCRdb called clonotypes with MiXCR, one entry per CDR3 protein. The sample lists some 560,000 distinct CDR3 sequences, about 16% occurring once. These same data were also listed under a study on T cells in Graves' hyperthyroidism and ophthalmopathy.

The sequences come from peripheral blood mononuclear cells (PBMCs), collected at new diagnosis, from a patient treated with antithyroid drugs. These receptors all stem from a middle-aged woman with Graves disease.

Ten or more counts support this clonotype. The rearrangement uses TRBV24-1 and TRBJ1-1; 7 bases line up with TRBD1. Trimming at V came to 6 bases and at J to 4 bases, leaving 4 bases not matched to a gene. Germline V lookup: CDR1 KGHDR, CDR2 SFDVKD. This CDR3 has 13 amino acids. Here the CDR3 reads CATSSSGGTEAFF. CDR3 DNA sequence: TGTGCCACCAGTTCATCAGGGGGCACTGAAGCTTTCTTT.

This clonotype was counted between two and nine times. The chain links TRBV2 to TRBJ2-2; TRBD2 agrees at 15 bases. CDR1 is SNHLY and CDR2 is FYNNEI in the germline V gene. After removal of 6 bases from V and 6 bases from J, the junction contained 8 bases not matched to a gene. CDR3 length equals 17 residues. The CDR3 here is CASSRTSGGAFSGELFF. In nucleotides, the CDR3 is TGTGCCAGCAGCAGGACTAGCGGGGGGGCCTTCTCCGGGGAGCTGTTTTTT.

The chain carries TRBV20-1 and TRBJ2-1, with D possibly matching TRBD2 (6 bases). The germline V and J ends were trimmed by 0 bases and 3 bases, with 12 bases remaining between them. The germline CDR1 and CDR2 sequences are DFQATT and SNEGSKA (reference sequence). This CDR3 is 15 amino acids long. The CDR3 DNA reads as TGCAGTGCTAGAGATGCGGGGACCAGCTACAATGAGCAGTTCTTC. It yields the protein CSARDAGTSYNEQFF.

This clonotype was seen many times. V usage is TRBV12-3 or TRBV12-4 and J usage is TRBJ2-3; D remains unclear. This CDR3 is built from 13 residues. With 2 bases removed from V and 5 bases from J, the gap between germline ends came to 8 bases. CDR3 in DNA: TGTGCCAGCAGTTTATCCAGGAGAGATACGCAGTATTTT. Its translation: CASSLSRRDTQYF.

This clonotype was recorded many times. The rearrangement uses TRBV20-1 and TRBJ2-3; 14 bases agree with TRBD2. The CDR3 extends over 15 amino acids. The germline V gene has CDR1 DFQATT and CDR2 SNEGSKA (reference sequence). After removal of 6 bases from V and 2 bases from J, the junction contained 4 bases not matched to a gene. The CDR3 reads CSAWTSGGYTDTQYF. The CDR3 DNA follows: TGCAGTGCCTGGACTAGCGGGGGGTACACAGATACGCAGTATTTT.

This clonotype was seen more than once but under ten times. The chain is built from TRBV10-3 and TRBJ1-4, with D hard to call. V gave up 6 bases and J gave up 7 bases, with 3 bases separating them. From germline, CDR1 is ENHRY and CDR2 SYGVKD. The CDR3 spans 10 residues. The CDR3 sequence is CAIRSEKLFF. The CDR3 DNA reads as TGTGCCATCAGGAGTGAAAAACTGTTTTTT.

The sample holds many counts of this clonotype. The V call is TRBV12-3 or TRBV12-4, the J call TRBJ1-2; TRBD1 matches 7 bases. CDR3 length: 15 amino acids. V trimming: 6 bases; J trimming: 4 bases; junction bases outside the gene matches: 11. DNA for the CDR3: TGTGCCAGCAGCCGGCAGGGGGGCGCAGTCTATGGCTACACCTTC. Translated, it gives CASSRQGGAVYGYTF.

A few counts support this clonotype. V and J are TRBV5-6 and TRBJ2-3, with D possibly being TRBD1 (7 bases). The CDR3 loop spans 15 amino acids. CDR1 is SGHDT, CDR2 YYEEEE, per germline. Deletions cut 0 bases from V and 6 bases from J, with 14 bases between. CDR3 region: CASSLGQGGLDTQYF. CDR3 DNA: TGTGCCAGCAGCTTGGGACAGGGAGGCCTGGATACGCAGTATTTT.

This clonotype was found a few times. CDR3 coding DNA: TGCGCCAGCAGCTGGACGGACACCACAGATACGCAGTATTTT. It encodes CASSWTDTTDTQYF. J is TRBJ2-3 and V is TRBV5-1, with D perhaps TRBD1 (5 bases). The CDR3 consists of 14 residues. CDR1 and CDR2 from the germline V gene are SGHRS and YFSETQ. V dropped 3 bases and J dropped 2 bases, with 10 bases sitting between them.

The chain recombines TRBV9 with TRBJ1-2; D remains ambiguous. The CDR3 consists of 12 residues. With 0 bases removed from V and 8 bases from J, the gap between germline ends came to 8 bases. Germline loops: CDR1 SGDLS, CDR2 YYNGEE. The DNA for the CDR3 is TGTGCCAGCAGCGTAGGGCTGCGGGGCTACACCTTC. Translation: CASSVGLRGYTF.

This clonotype was counted many times. The chain uses TRBV24-1 and TRBJ1-2; 8 positions agree with TRBD1. Per the germline V gene, CDR1 is KGHDR and CDR2 is SFDVKD. V lost 4 bases and J lost 7; bases outside the gene matches: 7. This CDR3 spans 14 amino acids. This chain's CDR3 is CATSDETGEGGYTF. The CDR3, as DNA: TGTGCCACCAGTGACGAGACAGGGGAGGGTGGCTACACCTTC.

This clonotype showed up many times. The chain is built from TRBV12-3 or TRBV12-4 and TRBJ1-4; D is ambiguous. Trimming took off 4 bases at V and 8 bases at J, with 14 bases between the two ends. This CDR3 region has 14 residues. The CDR3 loop is CASSSPLGWEKLFF. The CDR3 bases are TGTGCCAGCAGTTCACCCCTGGGATGGGAAAAACTGTTTTTT.

This clonotype has a handful of counts. The V and J genes are TRBV2 and TRBJ2-1; D might be TRBD1 (5 bases). CDR3 length: 14 amino acids. Germline loops: CDR1 SNHLY, CDR2 FYNNEI. Trimming left V 6 bases short and J 12 bases short, with 21 bases between. CDR3 loop: CASRPERGRVGQFF. The CDR3 nucleotides read TGTGCCAGCAGGCCGGAAAGGGGCAGGGTTGGGCAGTTCTTC.

This clonotype was detected many times. This rearrangement joins TRBV12-3 or TRBV12-4 to TRBJ1-1, with D tentatively TRBD1 (6 bases). V lost 6 bases to trimming and J lost 7 bases, with 15 bases between them. CDR3 size: 13 residues. The CDR3 spells CASSLRGGNEAFF. In nucleotides, the CDR3 is TGTGCCAGCAGCTTGAGAGGGGGGAATGAAGCTTTCTTT.

This clonotype was seen many times. V is TRBV12-3 or TRBV12-4 and J is TRBJ1-6; 8 bases are a match to TRBD1. V lost 5 bases, J lost 4 bases, and 10 bases stayed unmatched. The CDR3 runs 17 residues. The CDR3, as DNA: TGTGCCAGCAGTCACGCCGGGACAGGAGGTTATAATTCACCCCTCCACTTT. This sequence encodes CASSHAGTGGYNSPLHF.

This clonotype has at least ten counts. The chain links TRBV5-1 to TRBJ2-3; a weak D match, TRBD1 (6 bases). CDR3 length equals 14 residues. From germline, CDR1 is SGHRS and CDR2 YFSETQ. V shed 3 bases and J shed 2 bases, with 10 bases lying between them. The CDR3 reads CASSSGQYTDTQYF. The DNA for the CDR3 is TGCGCCAGCAGCTCTGGACAGTACACAGATACGCAGTATTTT.

J is TRBJ2-7 and V is TRBV20-1; tentative D call: TRBD1 (6 bases). Trimming took 5 bases from V and 1 from J, leaving 12 bases between them. The CDR3 has 13 amino acids. The V gene's germline CDR1 is DFQATT and CDR2 SNEGSKA (reference sequence). CDR3 DNA: TGCAGTGCTCCACAGGGTTCTTCCTACGAGCAGTACTTC. This translates into CSAPQGSSYEQYF.

A note on this clonotype: A read error is possible here, since a much larger clone lies one base away. The missing conserved phenylalanine or tryptophan at the end of this CDR3 makes a read error likely. The V call is TRBV7-3, the J call TRBJ2-1; D is perhaps TRBD2 (6 bases). Per germline, CDR1 SGHTA and CDR2 FQGTGA. V lost 2 bases to trimming and J lost 10 bases, with 6 bases between them. CDR3 length: 11 residues. The DNA of the CDR3 is TGTGCCAGCAGCTTACTAGCGGAGCAGTTCCTC. The encoded protein is CASSLLAEQFL.

This clonotype has just a few counts. The chain combines TRBV2 with TRBJ2-7, with D possibly called TRBD1 or TRBD2 (5 bases each). CDR1 is SNHLY and CDR2 is FYNNEI in the germline V gene. The CDR3 loop spans 13 amino acids. V was shortened by 5 bases and J by 2 bases, with 10 bases between the two germline ends. CDR3 coding DNA: TGTGCCAGCAGTAGGGACCGACCCTACGAGCAGTACTTC. Translation: CASSRDRPYEQYF.

This clonotype was observed a handful of times. This chain connects TRBV20-1 to TRBJ1-5, with a possible D match to TRBD1 (5 bases). Trimming took off 0 bases at V and 4 bases at J, with 16 bases between the two ends. Germline CDR1 DFQATT, CDR2 SNEGSKA (reference sequence). The length of the CDR3 is 16 residues. This CDR3 is CSARETPGNFNQPQHF. In DNA, the CDR3 is TGCAGTGCTAGAGAAACCCCAGGGAATTTTAATCAGCCCCAGCATTTT.

This clonotype was seen many times. The V and J genes are TRBV7-9 and TRBJ2-2, with D perhaps assigned TRBD1 or TRBD2 (5 bases each). V was trimmed by 4 bases and J by 4 bases, leaving 13 bases between them. Germline V lookup: CDR1 SEHNR, CDR2 FQNEAQ (reference sequence). The CDR3 covers 15 residues. The CDR3, as DNA: TGTGCCAGCAGCTCCGGGACGGCTACCACCGGGGAGCTGTTTTTT. Amino acid sequence: CASSSGTATTGELFF.

This clonotype was counted ten times or more. The gene calls are TRBV3-1 and TRBJ2-5; TRBD2 matches 8 bases. Germline CDR1 reads LGHDT; CDR2 reads YNNKEL (reference sequence). V shed 4 bases, J shed 5 bases, and the junction held 12 bases outside the gene matches. The CDR3 is made up of 16 amino acids. DNA of the CDR3: TGTGCCAGCAGCCTCCTTCCCGGGGGGGCCGGGGAGACCCAGTACTTC. It yields the protein CASSLLPGGAGETQYF.

The V gene is TRBV7-9, the J gene TRBJ2-2; a possible D gene is TRBD2 (5 bases). CDR3 length: 14 amino acids. Looked up from germline, CDR1 is SEHNR and CDR2 is FQNEAQ (reference sequence). Trimming shortened V by 2 bases and J by 6 bases, and 10 bases separated the two germline ends. The CDR3 sequence: CASSLSPGSGELFF. DNA of the CDR3: TGTGCCAGCAGCTTATCTCCGGGGTCCGGGGAGCTGTTTTTT.

This clonotype was seen many times. The CDR3 spells CASSADSAGNTIYF. The DNA for the CDR3 is TGTGCCAGCAGCGCTGACTCTGCTGGAAACACCATATATTTT. V is TRBV3-1 and J is TRBJ1-3; no reliable D call. CDR3 size: 14 residues. V was shortened by 5 bases and J by 2 bases, with 10 bases between the two germline ends. The germline gives CDR1 LGHDT, CDR2 YNNKEL (reference sequence).

The sample holds many counts of this clonotype. The chain is built from TRBV5-1 and TRBJ2-1; a possible D gene is TRBD2 (6 bases). V was trimmed by 4 bases and J by 0 bases, leaving 17 bases between them. The CDR3 has 17 amino acids. CDR1 and CDR2 from the germline V gene are SGHRS and YFSETQ. CDR3 sequence (DNA): TGCGCCAGCAGCCGAGTCCCTGGGGGGAGCTCCTACAATGAGCAGTTCTTC. Translation gives CASSRVPGGSSYNEQFF.